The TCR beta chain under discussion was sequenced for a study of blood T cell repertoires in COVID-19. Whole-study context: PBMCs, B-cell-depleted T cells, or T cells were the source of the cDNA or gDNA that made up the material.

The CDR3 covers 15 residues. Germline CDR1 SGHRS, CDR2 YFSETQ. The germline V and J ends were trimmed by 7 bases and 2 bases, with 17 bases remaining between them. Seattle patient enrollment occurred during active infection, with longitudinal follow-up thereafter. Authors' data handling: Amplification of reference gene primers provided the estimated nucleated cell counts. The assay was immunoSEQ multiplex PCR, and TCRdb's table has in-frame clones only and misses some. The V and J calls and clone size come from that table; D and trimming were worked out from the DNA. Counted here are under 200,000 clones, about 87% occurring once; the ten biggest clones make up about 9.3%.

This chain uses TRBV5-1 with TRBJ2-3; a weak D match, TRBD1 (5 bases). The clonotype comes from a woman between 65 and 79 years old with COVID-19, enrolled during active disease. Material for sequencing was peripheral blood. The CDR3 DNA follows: TGCGCCAGCGGCCTTTCCCGCAGGGCCACAGATACGCAGTATTTT. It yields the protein CASGLSRRATDTQYF.